This T cell receptor (beta chain) is drawn from a study of cytomegalovirus exposure and HLA in healthy donors. Whole-study findings and limits: In vitro experiments confirmed that a few CMV-associated chains were specific for CMV antigens.

The CDR3 contains 13 residues. V lost 4 bases and J 1 base, leaving 7 bases between the germline ends. CDR1 is MGHRA, CDR2 YSYEKL, per germline. Remarks on this clone: Its antigen is currently unknown.

60 Vbeta and 13 Jbeta primers were used in PCR. The table came from immunoSEQ multiplex PCR; TCRdb's copy has only in-frame clones and leaves some out. In the table there are fewer than 200,000 clones, around 82% of which are singletons. V usage is TRBV4-1 and J usage is TRBJ1-2; D gene ambiguous. Sequenced material: PBMCs. The source of this sequence is a man between 50 and 59 years old in good health and CMV-seropositive. CDR3 amino acids: CASSPTNNYGYTF. The CDR3 DNA follows: TGCGCCAGCAGCCCCACAAATAACTATGGCTACACCTTC.